This TCR beta chain was found in a study of cytomegalovirus exposure and HLA in healthy donors. A remark on this clone: Its specificity is unknown.

Study outcomes and limitations: HLA alleles were associated with 16,951 TCR beta sequences in a later analysis at 0.05 false discovery rate. Follow-up analysis found HLA locus-dependent TCR association rates, highest for DRB1 and lowest for HLA-C.

The primer mix had 60 Vbeta and 13 Jbeta primers. Sequenced by immunoSEQ multiplex PCR; TCRdb stores in-frame clones only, minus some. The top ten clones hold 2% to 2.5% of a sample with 140,000 or so clones, over 55% of them seen once. The germline V and J ends were trimmed by 3 bases and 0 bases, with 15 bases remaining between them. The CDR3 is made up of 18 amino acids. CDR1 and CDR2 (germline): MNHEY, SMNVEV (reference sequence). This clonotype was obtained from a man aged 35-49 years in good health and CMV-seronegative. The chain employs TRBV27 and TRBJ2-6; tentative D call: TRBD2 (6 bases). Sequenced sample: PBMCs. The CDR3: CASSFWGDRSSGANVLTF. The CDR3, as DNA: TGTGCCAGCAGTTTCTGGGGGGACCGAAGCTCTGGGGCCAACGTCCTGACTTTC. The full variable domain, in which reference TRBV27 and TRBJ2-6 provide the parts outside the CDR3, is EAQVTQNPRYLITVTGKKLTVTCSQNMNHEYMSWYRQDPGLGLRQIYYSMNVEVTDKGDVPEGYKVSRKEKRNFPLILESPSPNQTSLYFCASSFWGDRSSGANVLTFGAGSRLTVL.